This record concerns one TCR beta chain sequence. This clonotype was seen many times. What antigen it recognizes has not been identified. Base quality data are lacking; no much larger clone is found one base away. The protocol used for the library was 5' RACE. The run used a NextSeq 500. To allow correction of PCR and sequencing errors, the TCR library protocol tagged every TCR cDNA molecule with a unique molecular identifier. On the authors' methods: TCR identification, UMI-based error correction and CDR3 extraction were performed with Decombinator tools. TCRs above a frequency of 2 per 1,000, corresponding to the top 1% of the tumor frequency distribution, were defined as expanded. Each repertoire was subsampled 100 times to 5,000 TCRs, after which Renyi diversity was computed with the R vegan package. CDR3 similarity networks were constructed using string-kernel similarity of amino acid triplets, with links drawn between CDR3s whose pairwise similarity was above 0.82. TCRdb reworked the public reads: Q25 trimming with fastp, MiXCR clone assembly, productive beta chains retained. Merged by CDR3 protein, the rows form single entries marked with the most common genes and DNA. None of the V and J calls come from the authors' own analysis; TCRdb made them. The sample table contains under 14,000 distinct CDR3 sequences; only one count was recorded for around 6% of them. Clones ranked in the top ten supply roughly 28% of the sample.

The data originate from a study of spatial heterogeneity in lung cancer (dated by TCRdb to 2018 to 2020). Regarding the research as a whole: More beta-chain than alpha-chain transcripts were consistently detected, likely reflecting higher beta-chain transcript abundance. In the raw uncorrected reads, each unique combination of TCR and UMI appeared more than ten times on average. In non-small cell lung cancer, the study quantitatively compared TCR alpha and beta repertoires across several tumor regions, matched nontumor lung, and blood. TCR repertoire features were related to nonsynonymous mutation counts determined by whole-exome sequencing of tumor tissue. Both alpha and beta chains were TCR-sequenced in samples taken at surgery, namely 220 tumor regions, fewer than 80 matched nontumor lung samples and about 58 PBMC samples. The study at large found these results: Additional single-cell paired TCR alpha and beta sequencing was considered necessary to confirm, at a functional level, the hypothesis that regional TCRs recognize regional mutations. Ubiquitous expanded tumor TCRs showed up in blood more often at tumor resection than at routine follow-up.

This specimen's time point label, interpreted: sample taken at primary tumor resection. The donors were around 69 patients from the lung TRACERx cohort who had early-stage, untreated non-small cell lung cancer. Whole RNA extracted from tumor and nontumor lung tissue, or from cryopreserved PBMC samples, was used for TCR sequencing without cell sorting. A patient was chosen for TCR sequencing only when enough RNA was available from at least two tumor regions. The clonotype was recovered from a male donor with early-stage non-small cell lung cancer. The material sequenced was PBMCs, taken at surgery.

The CDR3 is CASSPSTNRGTGELFF. The base sequence is TGTGCCAGCTCACCATCGACAAACAGGGGCACCGGGGAGCTGTTTTTT. This chain is built from TRBV18 and TRBJ2-2; TRBD1 agrees with 7 junctional bases. The germline V gene gives CDR1 as KGHSH and CDR2 as LQKENI. V is trimmed back by 2 bases and J by 4 bases, and the junction contains 7 bases that no gene match accounts for. Taken from cysteine to phenylalanine, the CDR3 has 16 residues. CDR3 DNA is the only sequence kept; it has 48 bases, read in frame from the first base.